This TCR beta chain was identified in a study of sequential checkpoint blockade in melanoma. The assay was immunoSEQ multiplex PCR, and TCRdb's table has in-frame clones only and misses some. This table has approximately 11,000 clones, roughly three fifths appearing once. Treatment: randomized to nivolumab then ipilimumab (arm A) or the reverse (arm B). Source: CD8+ T cells sorted from blood (inferred from file names), taken from a patient given nivolumab and ipilimumab in sequence. The clonotype was recovered from a human donor with melanoma.

As DNA, the CDR3 is TGTGCCTGGAGTCGACTAGCGGGAACCGGGGAGCTGTTTTTT. It is translated as CAWSRLAGTGELFF. This sequence joins TRBV30 and TRBJ2-2; 11 nucleotides agree with TRBD2. Looked up from germline, CDR1 is GTSNPN and CDR2 is SVGIG (reference sequence). With V trimmed by 2 bases and J by 5 bases, 1 base remained unmatched. CDR3 length equals 14 residues.